This T cell receptor beta chain stems from a study of identical twins. Findings and limits, study-wide: Cross-sectional statistical analysis was relied on for the conclusions, without the same donors being followed. Beta out-of-frame sequences showed weaker excess twin sharing.

CDR3 length: 15 amino acids. Germline CDR1 is MGHDK and CDR2 is SYGVNS. Trimming removed 3 bases from V and 6 bases from J, with 16 bases in between. This clonotype was picked up many times. Its antigen is not identified. With template switching, a universal primer site was added, and the cDNA carried unique molecular identifiers. TCRdb passed the 5' RACE reads through MiXCR, listing each CDR3 protein once. The profile shows approximately 150,000 distinct CDR3 sequences, roughly 3.3% of them singletons. Sequencing input: memory T cells sorted from blood. The TCR sequence derives from a man aged 18-30 years in good health. The chain combines TRBV25-1 with TRBJ2-3; D possibly corresponds to TRBD1 (5 bases). The CDR3 protein is CASSDDSTIEDTQYF. As DNA, the CDR3 is TGTGCCAGCAGTGACGACAGCACCATCGAGGATACGCAGTATTTT.